This T cell receptor (beta chain) was captured by sequencing in a study of cytomegalovirus exposure and HLA in healthy donors listed by TCRdb under 2017. Turning to the overall study: In an earlier analysis of under 750 of the donors, 250 to 350 Gb of sequence data and roughly 100 million unique TCR beta sequences from some 170 million T cells were reported. An early release covering approximately 600 HLA-typed donors comprised roughly 300 gigabases of sequencing data and approximately 85 million unique TCR sequences. The genetic ancestry cluster associated with self-reported Caucasian donors included 81% of the approximately 400 genotyped donors. The study was designed to test whether signatures of past pathogen exposure could be identified by cataloging public T cell receptors. The study used immunosequencing to profile the T cell repertoires of several hundred subjects and linked those repertoires to cytomegalovirus serostatus. Along with the roughly 610-subject first cohort, a separate validation cohort of over a hundred different subjects was used. The study combined high-throughput TCR immunosequencing, statistical association of individual TCRs with disease status, and machine learning to predict cytomegalovirus infection status. To study patterns of TCR occurrence, a later analysis re-analyzed previously published TCR beta repertoires from 550 to 800 donors and added high-resolution HLA genotyping. The later analysis used no new phenotypic data to find candidate immune exposures, relying instead on TCR beta sequences and their occurrence across donors. An earlier analysis of nearly 600 of the donors applied high-throughput TCR beta sequencing to assess whether each TCR beta V gene segment acted as functional or pseudogenic. Alongside the repertoire data, information on donor age, sex, ethnicity and CMV serostatus was compiled. A later genetic analysis took genome-wide SNP genotypes for about 65% of the 666 donors and used that subset as a discovery cohort. Every repertoire in the discovery cohort had been generated on one and the same sequencing platform. HLA typing included class I and class II loci at four-digit resolution. Typing coverage differed by locus: A, B, C, DRB1 and DQB1 were typed in about 620-630 donors, DQA1 in 500 to 550, DPA1 in roughly 590, and DPB1 in 450 to 480. Because of strong linkage in the cohort, roughly five DR-DQ haplotypes were treated as single units for association and clustering. Among 300 to 500 genotyped donors of the cohort, an average of about 220,000 unique TCR beta nucleotide sequences was sequenced per donor, of which about 18% were non-productive.

The germline V gene sets CDR1 to SGHRS and CDR2 to YFSETQ. Inclusive of the bounding cysteine and phenylalanine, the CDR3 is 18 residues long. CDR3 DNA only is kept here, 54 bases in frame from base 1. V is pared back by 0 bases and J by 0 bases, with 16 bases lying between the germline termini. In total, roughly 670 healthy bone marrow donors made up the cohort. At the time of sampling, every cohort member was nominally healthy, though immune exposures that went unrecorded were likely present. The donor tested CMV seropositive and was one of the 289 seropositive cohort members. Each donor provided a peripheral blood sample, and peripheral blood mononuclear cells were used for TCR beta sequencing. Genomic DNA was extracted from the blood cell samples with the Qiagen DNeasy Blood Extraction Kit. In regard to this clone: No antigen is known for it. No base qualities exist here, and no much larger clone lies one base off it.

Libraries came from the immunoSEQ multiplex PCR assay. A mixture of 60 forward primers for TCR Vbeta segments and 13 reverse primers for TCR Jbeta segments was used in the multiplex PCR. A multiplex PCR assay on genomic DNA amplified the CDR3 region of rearranged TCR beta genes. The amplified TCR beta libraries were sequenced on the Illumina HiSeq System as 87-base-pair reads. Per the source publication's procedure: Across the 500 to 700 repertoires, a later analysis counted about 81 million unique TCR beta chains, 9 million to 14 million of which were shared by at least two donors. A nearest-neighbor algorithm error-corrected the raw reads and collapsed the reads into unique sequences, merging closely related sequences to remove PCR and sequencing errors. Alignment of CDR3 sequences to IMGT reference sequences was used to assign V, D and J gene segments. For a sequence to be retained, a match of at least six nucleotides was required to both a V gene segment and a J gene segment. A rearrangement was called productive if the CDR3 had no stop codons and remained in frame with V and J, and every other rearrangement was called non-productive. Following IMGT convention, CDR3 was defined as the stretch from the second conserved V-encoded cysteine up to the conserved J-encoded phenylalanine. The earlier analysis of 500 to 600 of the donors excluded sequences that lacked an unambiguous match to a single V gene segment. An earlier analysis of several hundred of the donors called V segments functional above 56.7% productive rearrangements and segregating when the between-donor standard deviation exceeded 5%. To diagnose cytomegalovirus status from the catalog of TCR beta chain sequences, a statistical classification framework was built. In a later analysis, V and J genes were assigned by comparing TCR nucleotide sequences against IMGT/GENE-DB human TR gene sequences. The TCRdist pipeline was used in a later analysis to assign CDR3 sequences and most-parsimonious VDJ recombination scenarios. In a later analysis, each TCR beta chain was defined by its CDR3 amino acid sequence together with its V-gene family, and reads lacking a unique V-gene family were excluded. A later analysis removed over 500 highly shared, low-generation-probability nucleotide sequences to deal with suspected cross-contamination and a sequencing artifact. A later analysis calculated a clonal expansion index for each public chain from normalized within-repertoire ranks of inferred template counts. Generation probabilities in a later analysis came from a VDJ recombination model fitted to out-of-frame rearrangements, and those results were checked against IGoR. In a later analysis, hypergeometric tests were used to score TCR-TCR, TCR-HLA and TCR-CMV co-occurrence, with a repertoire-size bias correction applied to TCR pairs. In a later analysis, false discovery rates were estimated by permuting HLA or CMV assignments 20 times. A later analysis grouped co-occurring TCRs with DBSCAN, adding TCRdist sequence similarity when clustering within HLA-allele-positive subsets. For co-occurrence clustering, repertoires with fewer than 30,000 or more than 120,000 public chains were excluded, along with five or six repertoires with anomalous nucleotide sharing. The source is immuneACCESS, and TCRdb retained only in-frame sequences with V and J called. Part of the clones is not carried over; for the studies checked, unresolved V genes explain less than half of this, and the remainder is unexplained. V and J calls plus clone size are reproduced from that table; the DNA served to infer D and trimming. Within this sample are about 160,000 clones, with 70% to 80% of them counted one time only. Jointly, the top ten make up approximately 2.1% of the sample.

On the study overall, not on this receptor specifically: An earlier analysis of around 600 of the donors showed that most TCR beta V segments appeared in productive rearrangements either about 87% or about 30% of the time, which broadly matched IMGT annotations. For the cohort, immune exposure information was limited to CMV serostatus. Only TCR beta chains were sequenced in this cohort, and the absence of alpha or paired-chain data limited detectable features. Presence/absence analyses assumed roughly uniform sequencing depth across donors, an assumption that may not hold. Assigning TCR associations to individual alleles was difficult when HLA alleles, especially DR and DQ, strongly co-occurred. Linkage disequilibrium might explain the correlated functional status among segregating V segments, but an unknown experimental factor could not be ruled out. According to a later analysis, parvovirus B19, influenza, CMV and Epstein-Barr virus appeared linked to several top co-occurrence clusters. A further reported finding was that TCR beta sequences accurately predicted the HLA-A and HLA-B alleles for most subjects in the first cohort. In the study, around 150 TCR beta chains were listed as associated with cytomegalovirus. Three of the identified cytomegalovirus-associated TCR beta chains were confirmed in vitro to be specific for cytomegalovirus antigens. The authors suggested that the approach could potentially be extended to other disease states and immunological phenotypes. According to a later analysis, TCR association rates differed among HLA loci, with DRB1 alleles showing the most associated TCRs and HLA-C alleles showing the fewest. The sequencing pipeline was judged likely to have produced a cluster of highly shared sequence variants as a technical artifact. According to a later genetic analysis, donors in an Asian-associated ancestry cluster had fewer N-insertions in productive TCRs than the roughly 700-donor mean. Because counts were too low, about 18 rarely observed V segments, including chromosome 9 orphons, were left out of the earlier analysis of 587 of the donors. In a later analysis, HLA-associated TCR beta chains showed more clonal expansion and lower generation probabilities than non-associated chains that were equally common. A later analysis found that most CMV-associated TCR beta chains appeared HLA-restricted, with HLA associations seemingly driven largely by CMV exposure. In both the original and validation cohorts, the classifier was reported to diagnose cytomegalovirus status with high specificity and sensitivity. A later analysis associated 16,951 TCR beta sequences with specific HLA alleles at a false discovery rate of 0.05. The 87-base-pair reads could not distinguish some IMGT-functional V segments, including TRBV6-2 and TRBV6-3, so those segments were excluded. Across donors, most TCR sequences were observed very rarely, whereas some public TCRs were present in many individuals. Because HLA typing was missing for some donors at each locus, association tests included only the typed subset. An association between a missense DCLRE1C variant and V-gene and J-gene trimming of TCR beta chains was found in a later genetic analysis and replicated in an independent cohort.

The TCR was taken from a man in his forties or fifties in good health and CMV-seropositive. The source material was PBMCs. In this chain, TRBV5-1 is recombined with TRBJ1-3; TRBD1 is a possible D gene, resting on 6 matching bases. The sequence in DNA is TGCGCCAGCAGCTTGGGGGAGAACAGGGCTTACTCTGGAAACACCATATATTTT. This encodes CASSLGENRAYSGNTIYF.